This T cell receptor (beta chain) comes out of a study of blood T cell repertoires in COVID-19. Study at large: Acute and convalescent COVID-19 specimens originated in the United States, Italy and Spain.

Some clones are missing from TCRdb's copy, which holds only in-frame ones; the method was immunoSEQ multiplex PCR. Of a few hundred thousand clones listed, approximately 78% are singletons. Residents of about two dozen US areas, aged roughly 18 to 89 years, made up the participants. This CDR3 is built from 14 residues. CDR1 and CDR2 from the germline V gene are MGHDK and SYGVNS. The V and J ends lost 6 bases and 6 bases respectively, with 15 bases between them. Material for sequencing was PBMCs or T cells enriched from blood (not recorded which). This chain joins TRBV25-1 and TRBJ2-1; a possible D gene is TRBD2 (6 bases). The TCR comes from a man in his forties who had been exposed to COVID-19. CDR3 nucleotides: TGTGCCAGCAGCCGGAGTACTAGCCCCAATGAGCAGTTCTTC. Translation: CASSRSTSPNEQFF. The full variable domain, in which reference TRBV25-1 and TRBJ2-1 provide the parts outside the CDR3, is EADIYQTPRYLVIGTGKKITLECSQTMGHDKMYWYQQDPGMELHLIHYSYGVNSTEKGDLSSESTVSRIRTEHFPLTLESARPSHTSQYLCASSRSTSPNEQFFGPGTRLTVL.